This T cell receptor beta chain was identified in a study of CD8 T cells in Susac syndrome. With random hexamers, reverse transcription was performed on about 0.5 to 1 ug of RNA. TCRdb independently ran MiXCR on the immunoSEQ multiplex PCR reads; one entry per CDR3 protein. Counted here are 150,000 to 200,000 distinct CDR3 sequences, roughly 95% occurring once; the ten biggest clones make up less than 0.2%. CDR3 length: 15 residues. Germline CDR1 reads MNHEY; CDR2 reads SMNVEV (reference sequence). The V and J ends lost 0 bases and 2 bases respectively, with 8 bases between them. This clonotype was sampled from a human donor with multiple sclerosis. This chain links TRBV27 with TRBJ1-5; no clear D gene. The specimen sequenced was CD8+ T cells from PBMCs. CDR3 DNA: TGTGCCAGCAGTTTATCTTCTGGGGGCAATCAGCCCCAGCATTTT. It specifies CASSLSSGGNQPQHF.